This T cell receptor beta chain was recovered during a study of blood T cell repertoires in COVID-19. Study context: Sources were T cells, B-cell-depleted T cells, or PBMCs; the material itself was cDNA or gDNA.

In the source study's methods: Reference gene primer amplification yielded estimated nucleated cell counts. Sequencing was performed with immunoSEQ multiplex PCR; in TCRdb, only in-frame clones are kept and a portion is missing. Clonal size and the V and J genes are those of that table, whereas D and trimming came from the DNA. The table includes about 300,000 clones, 87% detected once. Germline values: CDR1 MNHNY, CDR2 SVGAGI (reference sequence). The CDR3 runs to 16 residues. V lost 6 bases, J lost 2 bases, and 20 bases lay in between. The material sequenced was peripheral blood. The chain joins TRBV6-6 to TRBJ2-7; perhaps TRBD2 as D (6 bases). The source of this sequence is a man aged 18-30 years with active or convalescent COVID-19. CDR3 sequence: CASSPSGSGFTYEQYF. The DNA of the CDR3 is TGTGCCAGCAGCCCGTCGGGTAGCGGTTTCACCTACGAGCAGTACTTC.